The present entry profiles one T cell receptor beta chain with its context. Its cognate antigen is unknown. The source of the sample is a study of follicular helper T cells after annual influenza vaccination. Here immunoSEQ multiplex PCR was the method, and the copy in TCRdb shows in-frame clones only, minus some. The sample includes 9,900 or so clones, roughly four fifths of them seen just once. The junction had 15 bases not matched to a gene; V was cut back by 6 bases and J by 5 bases. The CDR3 runs to 15 residues. Germline-derived CDR1 and CDR2 are SQVTM and ANQGSEA. Whole-study findings and limits: The much larger non-cTfh compartments may have been undersampled.

The TCR was taken from an adult who received the influenza vaccine. The gene calls are TRBV29-1 and TRBJ1-2; 7 nucleotides agree with TRBD1. The material sequenced was CXCR5- memory CD4+ T cells sorted from blood, taken 6 weeks after influenza vaccination. The DNA of the CDR3 is TGCAGCGTGAGGGGAACAGACAGGGCGCTTTATGGCTACACCTTC. It translates to CSVRGTDRALYGYTF.